The 26 T cell receptor beta chains given below trace back to one sample, sequenced in a study of cytomegalovirus exposure and HLA in healthy donors. In the PCR, 60 Vbeta and 13 Jbeta primers were used. Data came from immunoSEQ multiplex PCR; TCRdb stores just in-frame clones and leaves some out. The sample shows more than 250,000 clones, around nine tenths of them seen only once. Sequencing input: PBMCs. The origin of the receptors is a woman between 18 and 29 years old in good health and CMV-seronegative.

The chain couples TRBV30 to TRBJ1-1; D call uncertain. The CDR3 extends over 14 amino acids. In germline, CDR1 is GTSNPN, CDR2 SVGIG (reference sequence). Trimming took 3 bases from V and 7 from J, leaving 18 bases between them. The CDR3 protein is CAWRTPADRNEAFF. DNA for the CDR3: TGTGCCTGGAGGACACCGGCTGACCGAAATGAAGCTTTCTTT.

The J gene is TRBJ2-7, the V gene TRBV2, with D unresolved. The V end lost 7 bases, the J end lost 3 bases, and 13 bases lay between the germline ends. The CDR3 length is 13 residues. CDR1 is SNHLY and CDR2 is FYNNEI in the germline V gene. The CDR3 coding sequence is TGTGCCAGCAATCGAGGCATTAACTACGAGCAGTACTTC. Encoded protein: CASNRGINYEQYF.

A few counts support this clone. The gene calls are TRBV5-4 and TRBJ1-1; TRBD1 agrees at 8 bases. The CDR3 is 14 amino acids. V trimming: 2 bases; J trimming: 5 bases; junction bases outside the gene matches: 5. Germline V gives CDR1 SGHNT, CDR2 YYREEE (reference sequence). In DNA, the CDR3 is TGTGCCAGCAGCTTTACAGGGGGGGCGACTGAAGCTTTCTTT. The encoded protein is CASSFTGGATEAFF.

The chain carries TRBV5-4 and TRBJ1-2, with 12 bases fitting TRBD1. The CDR3 covers 18 residues. V trimming: 5 bases; J trimming: 3 bases; junction bases outside the gene matches: 14. Germline CDR1 is SGHNT and CDR2 is YYREEE (reference sequence). The CDR3 DNA is TGTGCCAGCAGTTCTACCGGGACAGGGGGCGCAGGTGACTATGGCTACACCTTC. Translating it yields CASSSTGTGGAGDYGYTF. Full variable domain (remainder filled in from reference TRBV5-4 and TRBJ1-2): ETGVTQSPTHLIKTRGQQVTLRCSSQSGHNTVSWYQQALGQGPQFIFQYYREEENGRGNFPPRFSGLQFPNYSSELNVNALELDDSALYLCASSSTGTGGAGDYGYTFGSGTRLTVV.

The chain links TRBV18 to TRBJ1-6; no clear D gene. The CDR3 sequence is 18 residues long. V was cut by 6 bases and J by 0 bases, with 18 bases left in between. Per germline, CDR1 KGHSH and CDR2 LQKENI. In DNA form, the CDR3 reads TGTGCCAGCTCCGACACTAGACCGGGGTACTCCTATAATTCACCCCTCCACTTT. This translates into CASSDTRPGYSYNSPLHF.

This chain uses TRBV6-1 with TRBJ2-7; D perhaps matches TRBD1 (5 bases). Between the trimmed V and J ends, which lost 4 bases and 3 bases, there was a span of 10 bases. This CDR3 has 13 amino acids. Germline V gene lookup returns CDR1 MNHNS and CDR2 SASEGT. CDR3 in DNA: TGTGCCAGCAGTGCTTACAGGAGCTACGAGCAGTACTTC. Translation: CASSAYRSYEQYF.

The chain links TRBV6-5 to TRBJ2-3; D is possibly TRBD1 (6 bases). V lost 2 bases, J lost 6 bases, and 15 bases lay in between. Germline V gives CDR1 MNHEY, CDR2 SVGAGI. The CDR3 is made up of 15 amino acids. The CDR3 region has the DNA TGTGCCAGCAGTTACCAAGGGGGTGTGATTGATACGCAGTATTTT. Translated, it gives CASSYQGGVIDTQYF.

The genes are TRBV18 and TRBJ1-2; a possible D gene is TRBD1 (5 bases). Germline values: CDR1 KGHSH, CDR2 LQKENI. CDR3 length equals 14 residues. V was clipped by 1 base and J by 6 bases, with 12 bases between them. The CDR3 DNA sequence: TGTGCCAGCTCACCACGGCAGGGATCCGATGGCTACACCTTC. Its protein is CASSPRQGSDGYTF.

This sequence joins TRBV6-5 and TRBJ1-2; 7 nucleotides match TRBD1. The trim removed 8 bases at V and 5 bases at J, leaving 8 bases unmatched. The CDR3 totals 13 residues. The germline V gene encodes CDR1 MNHEY and CDR2 SVGAGI. CDR3 nucleotide sequence: TGTGCCAGCGAACCACAGGGGAAATATGGCTACACCTTC. Translation: CASEPQGKYGYTF.

The genes are TRBV7-9 and TRBJ1-2; TRBD1 might be the D (5 bases). Germline assignment: CDR1 SEHNR and CDR2 FQNEAQ (reference sequence). Trimming took 5 bases from V and 6 from J, leaving 13 bases between them. This CDR3 is built from 13 residues. CDR3 amino acids: CASSPFGGNGYTF. The CDR3, as DNA: TGTGCCAGCAGCCCCTTCGGGGGTAATGGCTACACCTTC.

The CDR3 loop reads CASPVRGGDTEAFF. CDR3 bases: TGCGCCAGCCCCGTACGGGGGGGGGACACTGAAGCTTTCTTT. The chain links TRBV5-1 to TRBJ1-1; possibly TRBD1 for D (5 bases). V was pared by 7 bases and J by 3 bases, with 16 bases between. CDR1 is SGHRS, CDR2 YFSETQ, per germline. The CDR3 covers 14 residues. The variable domain in full, completed from reference TRBV5-1 and TRBJ1-1, reads KAGVTQTPRYLIKTRGQQVTLSCSPISGHRSVSWYQQTPGQGLQFLFEYFSETQRNKGNFPGRFSGRQFSNSRSEMNVSTLELGDSALYLCASPVRGGDTEAFFGQGTRLTVV.

Note on this clone: Different DNA sequences within this sample yield the same CDR3. This chain connects TRBV11-2 to TRBJ1-2; D remains unclear. This CDR3 spans 12 amino acids. Trimming took 1 base from V and 6 from J, leaving 6 bases between them. Per the germline V gene, CDR1 is SGHAT and CDR2 is FQNNGV. The CDR3 is CASSLGGDGYTF. The CDR3 DNA follows: TGTGCCAGCAGCTTAGGCGGGGATGGCTACACCTTC.

The chain uses TRBV6-1 and TRBJ1-2; TRBD1 is a possible D gene (5 bases). The CDR3 is 15 residues long. Between the trimmed V and J ends, which lost 5 bases and 2 bases, there was a span of 15 bases. The germline V gene encodes CDR1 MNHNS and CDR2 SASEGT. The CDR3 sequence: CASSLQDLGNYGYTF. The CDR3 region has the DNA TGTGCCAGCAGTCTACAGGATCTGGGGAACTATGGCTACACCTTC.

This chain joins TRBV7-3 and TRBJ2-2, with 11 bases fitting TRBD1. CDR3 size: 18 residues. From germline, CDR1 is SGHTA and CDR2 FQGTGA. V lost 6 bases to trimming and J lost 5 bases; unmatched junction nucleotides: 14. The CDR3 region has the DNA TGTGCCAGCAGTCGGACAGGGACAGGGGGGGGTCAAACCGGGGAGCTGTTTTTT. This codes for CASSRTGTGGGQTGELFF.

The chain couples TRBV7-9 to TRBJ2-7, with TRBD2 matching 10 bases. CDR1 and CDR2 from the germline V gene are SEHNR and FQNEAQ (reference sequence). CDR3 length equals 16 residues. V shed 0 bases, J shed 1 base, and the junction held 3 bases outside the gene matches. The CDR3 sequence is CASSLALAGESYEQYF. The CDR3 DNA follows: TGTGCCAGCAGCTTAGCGCTAGCGGGGGAGTCCTACGAGCAGTACTTC.

The chain has TRBV9 and TRBJ1-3; D ambiguous. Germline loops: CDR1 SGDLS, CDR2 YYNGEE. The CDR3 length is 14 residues. V was clipped by 3 bases and J by 0 bases, with 7 bases between them. CDR3 DNA sequence: TGTGCCAGCAGCGACAGCAGCTCTGGAAACACCATATATTTT. The encoded protein is CASSDSSSGNTIYF.

The V call is TRBV10-3, the J call TRBJ2-7; D remains unclear. CDR1 and CDR2 (germline): ENHRY, SYGVKD. Trimming shortened V by 2 bases and J by 4 bases, and 9 bases separated the two germline ends. The CDR3 length is 13 residues. This chain's CDR3 is CAISEPRVYEQYF. The CDR3 DNA reads as TGTGCCATCAGTGAGCCCCGAGTGTACGAGCAGTACTTC.

The rearrangement uses TRBV11-2 and TRBJ1-2, with 8 bases that match TRBD1. Trimming took 5 bases from V and 4 from J; bases not matched to a gene: 15. Germline V gives CDR1 SGHAT, CDR2 FQNNGV. The CDR3 contains 17 residues. As DNA, the CDR3 is TGTGCCAGCAGCCCGAGGGGACAGACAGGGGAAGGCTATGGCTACACCTTC. Its protein product is CASSPRGQTGEGYGYTF.

The genes are TRBV6-5 and TRBJ2-5; TRBD2 matches at 9 bases. This CDR3 is 14 amino acids long. With V trimmed by 5 bases and J by 1 base, 2 bases remained unmatched. Per germline, CDR1 MNHEY and CDR2 SVGAGI. This CDR3 reads CASSAGGPQETQYF. The CDR3 DNA reads as TGTGCCAGCAGTGCGGGGGGGCCCCAAGAGACCCAGTACTTC.

In DNA form, the CDR3 reads TGTGCCAGCAGTCGGGGGTTAGGGACAGATACGCAGTATTTT. Translated: CASSRGLGTDTQYF. The chain uses TRBV2 and TRBJ2-3; tentatively, D is TRBD2 (6 bases). Between the trimmed V and J ends, which lost 5 bases and 3 bases, there was a span of 12 bases. From germline, CDR1 is SNHLY and CDR2 FYNNEI. The CDR3 runs to 14 residues. Together with reference TRBV2 and TRBJ2-3, the CDR3 gives the full variable domain: EPEVTQTPSHQVTQMGQEVILRCVPISNHLYFYWYRQILGQKVEFLVSFYNNEISEKSEIFDDQFSVERPDGSNFTLKIRSTKLEDSAMYFCASSRGLGTDTQYFGPGTRLTVL.

This chain connects TRBV6-5 to TRBJ2-5, with TRBD1 as a possible D gene (7 bases). The end of the DNA aligns better with TRBJ2-7, so the J call may be wrong. Germline lookup yields CDR1 MNHEY and CDR2 SVGAGI. The CDR3 totals 13 residues. In nucleotides, the CDR3 is TGTGCCAGCAGTTACGACAGGGAGGACGAGCAGTACTTC. Its protein product is CASSYDREDEQYF.

The chain employs TRBV7-6 and TRBJ1-6; D not certain. The CDR3 has 16 amino acids. V was trimmed by 2 bases and J by 4 bases, leaving 12 bases between them. Germline assignment: CDR1 SGHVS and CDR2 FNYEAQ. CDR3 in amino acids: CASSLREEGYNSPLHF. In DNA, the CDR3 is TGTGCCAGCAGCTTACGAGAAGAGGGATATAATTCACCCCTCCACTTT.

The V and J genes are TRBV2 and TRBJ2-7, with a tentative D call TRBD1 (6 bases). Trimming shortened V by 4 bases and J by 2 bases, and 24 bases separated the two germline ends. The germline CDR1 and CDR2 sequences are SNHLY and FYNNEI. The CDR3 length is 18 residues. CDR3 sequence: CASSVQFPSGDNPYEQYF. The CDR3 DNA sequence: TGTGCCAGCAGTGTACAATTCCCCTCTGGGGACAACCCCTACGAGCAGTACTTC.

The chain links TRBV6-6 to TRBJ1-2, with D maybe TRBD1 (6 bases). CDR1 is MNHNY and CDR2 is SVGAGI in the germline V gene (reference sequence). V was cut by 2 bases and J by 5 bases, with 18 bases left in between. This CDR3 has 16 amino acids. The CDR3 DNA is TGTGCCAGCAGTTACGGACAGACAGTCACCTCTTATGGCTACACCTTC. Amino acid sequence: CASSYGQTVTSYGYTF.

This clone has only one observation. The CDR3 nucleotides read TGTGCCAGCAGTGAGGCGGGTGGCAATCAGCCCCAGCATTTT. It translates to CASSEAGGNQPQHF. V and J are TRBV2 and TRBJ1-5; D not certain. V was trimmed by 3 bases and J by 2 bases, leaving 8 bases between them. CDR3 length equals 14 residues. Germline V gene sequence: CDR1 SNHLY, CDR2 FYNNEI.

V is TRBV6-5 and J is TRBJ1-3, with D perhaps matching TRBD1 (6 bases). The germline V gene has CDR1 MNHEY and CDR2 SVGAGI. Trimming took off 2 bases at V and 0 bases at J, with 8 bases between the two ends. CDR3 length: 15 residues. Here the CDR3 DNA reads TGTGCCAGCAGTTACGGGGGCCGCTCTGGAAACACCATATATTTT. Amino acids: CASSYGGRSGNTIYF.